The 28 T cell receptor beta chains reported below all come from one sample, sequenced in a study of immune heterogeneity within non-small cell lung tumors. The TCR beta CDR3 region was amplified by multiplex PCR employing 32 V and 13 J primers. Using its own MiXCR run on the multiplex PCR reads, TCRdb lists one record per CDR3 protein. Of 20,000 to 25,000 distinct CDR3 sequences listed, around 28% are singletons. Bulk tumor genomic DNA, approximately 600 ng per sample, was used as template. In surgery, several biopsies were collected from each primary tumor at widely spaced sites. The cohort was untreated, with newly diagnosed non-small cell lung cancer undergoing curative surgery. The sequencing input was lung tumor tissue. These receptors were collected from a man in his forties with non-small cell lung cancer.

By share, this clonotype counts as medium-sized. The chain is built from TRBV12-5 and TRBJ1-5; 7 bases map to TRBD1. Germline CDR1 reads LGHNT; CDR2 reads FRNRAP. The CDR3 totals 16 residues. Unmatched junction bases numbered 11, after V lost 5 bases and J lost 4 bases. In DNA, the CDR3 is TGTGCTAGTGGTGGGGTTATGGACAGGTGGAATCAGCCCCAGCATTTT. Its translation is CASGGVMDRWNQPQHF.

This CDR3 reads CASSYGGGREQYF. As DNA, the CDR3 is TGTGCCAGCAGTTATGGGGGGGGGAGGGAGCAGTACTTC. The J gene is TRBJ2-7, the V gene TRBV6-8, with 7 bases identical to TRBD2. Losses at the gene ends were 3 bases for V and 7 bases for J; bases not matched to a gene: 6. Germline CDR1 reads MNHGY; CDR2 reads SAAAGT. There are 13 residues in the CDR3.

By its share, this clonotype is medium-sized (0.01 to 0.1%). The CDR3 loop is CASNRRQGSQETQYF. CDR3 nucleotide sequence: TGTGCCAGCAATCGCCGACAGGGGAGTCAAGAGACCCAGTACTTC. The J gene is TRBJ2-5, the V gene TRBV6-2 or TRBV6-3; 8 nucleotides align to TRBD1. This CDR3 contains 15 residues. Trimming cost V 7 bases and J 2 bases; bases outside gene matches: 9. Germline-derived CDR1 and CDR2 are MNHEY and SVGEGT.

For this clonotype: A much more abundant neighbour one base away suggests this may be a read error. The CDR3 protein is CASSERIYGYTF. CDR3 coding DNA: TGCGCCAGCAGCGAACGGATCTATGGCTACACCTTC. The chain recombines TRBV5-1 with TRBJ1-2; D unresolved. Per the germline V gene, CDR1 is SGHRS and CDR2 is YFSETQ. There are 12 residues in the CDR3. V shed 4 bases and J shed 4 bases, with 8 bases lying between them.

This clonotype has at least ten counts. The chain joins TRBV19 to TRBJ1-3, with 7 bases identical to TRBD1. The CDR3 runs 15 residues. Germline V lookup: CDR1 LNHDA, CDR2 SQIVND (reference sequence). The V segment lost 5 bases and the J segment 1 base; nucleotides outside the gene matches: 5. CDR3 sequence (DNA): TGTGCCAGTAGTCCCGAGACAGGGTCTGGAAACACCATATATTTT. It codes for CASSPETGSGNTIYF.

The rearrangement links TRBV18 to TRBJ2-1, with TRBD1 as a possible D gene (5 bases). The V end lost 3 bases, the J end lost 8 bases, and 8 bases lay between the germline ends. Germline V gene sequence: CDR1 KGHSH, CDR2 LQKENI. This CDR3 has 12 residues. For the CDR3, the DNA is TGTGCCAGCTCACCCACCAGGGATGAGCAGTTCTTC. Translated, it gives CASSPTRDEQFF. Full variable domain (outside the CDR3, taken from reference TRBV18 and TRBJ2-1): NAGVMQNPRHLVRRRGQEARLRCSPMKGHSHVYWYRQLPEEGLKFMVYLQKENIIDESGMPKERFSAEFPKEGPSILRIQQVVRGDSAAYFCASSPTRDEQFFGPGTRLTVL.

Only a few counts were recorded for this clonotype. The chain uses TRBV7-2 and TRBJ2-6; D remains unclear. V lost 3 bases to trimming and J lost 2 bases, with 8 bases between them. Germline V gives CDR1 SGHTA, CDR2 FQGNSA. The CDR3 spans 15 residues. CDR3 region: CASSLKGTGANVLTF. The DNA of the CDR3 is TGTGCCAGCAGCTTGAAGGGAACTGGGGCCAACGTCCTGACTTTC.

This clonotype showed up just once. A much larger clone differs from this one at a single base, so this may be a read error. The conserved final phenylalanine or tryptophan is absent from the CDR3, which likely points to a read error. The chain joins TRBV15 to TRBJ1-5; the match to TRBD1 covers 7 bases. There are 15 residues in the CDR3. V gave up 5 bases and J gave up 1 base; unmatched junction bases: 5. The germline V gene encodes CDR1 LNHNV and CDR2 YYDKDF (reference sequence). The CDR3 loop is CATSGQDMSNQPQHS. The CDR3 DNA is TGTGCCACCAGCGGACAGGACATGAGCAATCAGCCCCAGCATTCT.

As for this clonotype: This could be a read error, since a much larger clone is one nucleotide away. The rearrangement joins TRBV12-3 or TRBV12-4 to TRBJ2-7; 8 bases are a match to TRBD2. The CDR3 is 14 residues long. The junction had 7 bases not matched to a gene; V was cut back by 8 bases and J by 1 base. The chain's CDR3 is CASCIGGGSYEQYF. The CDR3 nucleotides read TGTGCCAGCTGTATCGGGGGGGGTTCCTACGAGCAGTACTTC.

This chain connects TRBV4-2 to TRBJ2-5; D unclear. Germline loops: CDR1 LGHNA, CDR2 YNFKEQ. Trimming stripped 0 bases from V and 5 bases from J, with 10 bases between. This CDR3 spans 14 amino acids. DNA of the CDR3: TGTGCCAGCAGCCAAGATAAGGGCCGGGAGACCCAGTACTTC. Amino acids: CASSQDKGRETQYF.

As concerns this clonotype: Germline and junction disagree at one end, which may indicate a read error. The rearrangement links TRBV24-1 to TRBJ2-1; no clear D gene. This CDR3 contains 11 residues. Per germline, CDR1 KGHDR and CDR2 SFDVKD. CDR3 DNA sequence: TGTGCCTCCAGTGTTTCATATGAGCTGTTCTTC. Translation gives CASSVSYELFF.

This clonotype was picked up many times. The V call is TRBV6-1, the J call TRBJ1-4; maybe TRBD1 (5 bases). This CDR3 has 13 amino acids. Germline V lookup: CDR1 MNHNS, CDR2 SASEGT. Trimming took off 7 bases at V and 7 bases at J, with 13 bases between the two ends. The chain's CDR3 is CASTWGEIEKLFF. The CDR3 coding sequence is TGTGCCAGCACCTGGGGGGAAATTGAAAAACTGTTTTTT.

In this sample, this clonotype turned up a few times. The V call is TRBV7-2, the J call TRBJ1-1, with no clear D. Trimming stripped 6 bases from V and 5 bases from J, with 19 bases between. The CDR3 is 15 residues long. Germline loops: CDR1 SGHTA, CDR2 FQGNSA. The CDR3 DNA reads as TGTGCCAGCAGGCGAGCGGGTCTCCGGAAGACTGAAGCTTTCTTT. This sequence encodes CASRRAGLRKTEAFF. The entire variable domain, with the rest obtained from reference TRBV7-2 and TRBJ1-1, is as follows: GAGVSQSPSNKVTEKGKDVELRCDPISGHTALYWYRQSLGQGLEFLIYFQGNSAPDKSGLPSDRFSAERTGGSVSTLTIQRTQQEDSAVYLCASRRAGLRKTEAFFGQGTRLTVV.

In regard to this clonotype: A much larger clone differs from this one at a single base, so this may be a read error. CDR3 residues: CASNLTGLIYEQYF. The CDR3 bases are TGTGCCAGCAACCTAACTGGACTGATCTACGAGCAGTACTTC. V usage is TRBV3-1 and J usage is TRBJ2-7; TRBD2 is a possible D gene (5 bases). Germline assignment: CDR1 LGHDT and CDR2 YNNKEL (reference sequence). The CDR3 sequence is 14 residues long. V was pared by 7 bases and J by 3 bases, with 16 bases between.

This clonotype was counted at least ten times. CDR3: CASRDRGLSGELFF. The CDR3 nucleotides read TGTGCCAGCAGAGACAGGGGGCTTAGCGGGGAGCTGTTTTTT. The chain is built from TRBV2 and TRBJ2-2; 10 nucleotides match TRBD1. The length of the CDR3 is 14 residues. J lost 7 bases, V lost 6 bases, and 5 bases had no gene match. In germline, CDR1 is SNHLY, CDR2 FYNNEI.

The chain employs TRBV9 and TRBJ2-7; D could derive from TRBD1 or TRBD2 (5 bases each). Germline-derived CDR1 and CDR2 are SGDLS and YYNGEE. There are 15 residues in the CDR3. Trimming shortened V by 5 bases and J by 4 bases, and 19 bases separated the two germline ends. The CDR3, as DNA: TGTGCCAGCAGACAATCTGTGGGGGTAGGGTACGAGCAGTACTTC. Its translation: CASRQSVGVGYEQYF.

In its sample, this clonotype was seen many times. The genes are TRBV7-2 and TRBJ1-2, with a weak D call TRBD1 (5 bases). Germline CDR1 is SGHTA and CDR2 is FQGNSA. This CDR3 is 15 amino acids long. Trimming cost V 2 bases and J 0 bases, with 10 bases left between them. The CDR3 DNA is TGTGCCAGCAGCTTATCGACAGAAACTAACTATGGCTACACCTTC. Amino acid sequence: CASSLSTETNYGYTF.

This chain uses TRBV20-1 with TRBJ2-1, with 8 bases that match TRBD2. Germline V gives CDR1 DFQATT, CDR2 SNEGSKA (reference sequence). CDR3 length: 16 residues. J lost 6 bases, V lost 6 bases, and 16 bases had no gene match. CDR3 loop: CSAATVDGRAPNEQFF. For the CDR3, the DNA is TGCAGTGCCGCTACTGTTGACGGGAGGGCCCCCAATGAGCAGTTCTTC.

The chain uses TRBV18 and TRBJ1-6; 9 nucleotides align to TRBD1. This CDR3 contains 14 residues. Looked up from germline, CDR1 is KGHSH and CDR2 is LQKENI. The junction had 3 bases not matched to a gene; V was cut back by 5 bases and J by 7 bases. Here the CDR3 reads CASSTGQGNSPLHF. The CDR3 DNA reads as TGTGCCAGCTCAACGGGACAGGGAAATTCACCCCTCCACTTT.

The sample holds many counts of this clonotype. The chain has TRBV12-3 or TRBV12-4 and TRBJ2-1; D unclear. The V and J ends lost 3 bases and 5 bases respectively, with 8 bases between them. The CDR3 sequence is 13 residues long. The DNA of the CDR3 is TGTGCCAGCAGTTTCCGCGGAGACAATGAGCAGTTCTTC. Encoded protein: CASSFRGDNEQFF.

At least ten counts were recorded for this clonotype. The chain combines TRBV6-2 or TRBV6-3 with TRBJ1-1; D might be TRBD1 (5 bases). CDR1 MNHEY and CDR2 SVGEGT come from the germline V gene. This CDR3 region has 13 residues. V dropped 9 bases and J dropped 0 bases, with 11 bases sitting between them. The CDR3: CASQGIMNTEAFF. The CDR3 DNA reads as TGTGCCAGTCAGGGTATTATGAACACTGAAGCTTTCTTT.

The sample holds one count of this clonotype. A read error may be the cause here, since a much bigger clone is one base away. The chain links TRBV7-9 to TRBJ1-1; 8 bases line up with TRBD1. The ends lost 5 bases at V and 4 bases at J; junction bases unmatched: 3. Germline assignment: CDR1 SEHNR and CDR2 FQNEAQ (reference sequence). The CDR3 runs 13 residues. The CDR3 spells CASSPGQGTEAFF. In nucleotides, the CDR3 is TGTGCCAGCAGCCCCGGACAGGGCACTGAAGCTTTCTTT.

In its sample, this clonotype was seen many times. The chain combines TRBV20-1 with TRBJ1-1; no clear D gene. Trimming removed 1 base from V and 1 base from J, with 10 bases in between. The CDR3 has 14 amino acids. Germline V CDR1 and CDR2: DFQATT, SNEGSKA (reference sequence). CDR3 sequence (DNA): TGCAGTGCTAGAGGAGAACTGGGGAACACTGAAGCTTTCTTT. Translated, it gives CSARGELGNTEAFF.

Comment on this clonotype: Given a much more abundant clone one base away, this may be a read error. The missing conserved phenylalanine or tryptophan at the end of this CDR3 makes a read error likely. The chain links TRBV28 to TRBJ2-7, with 12 nucleotides matching TRBD1. Germline V gene lookup returns CDR1 MDHEN and CDR2 SYDVKM. With V trimmed by 1 base and J by 4 bases, 2 bases remained unmatched. CDR3 length: 15 amino acids. CDR3 amino acids: CASSLLGQGAYEQYL. The CDR3 nucleotides read TGTGCCAGCAGTTTATTGGGACAGGGGGCTTACGAGCAGTACCTC.

By proportion, this clonotype is medium-sized (0.01 to 0.1%). This chain joins TRBV19 and TRBJ1-1, with a weak D call TRBD1 (5 bases). Germline CDR1 reads LNHDA; CDR2 reads SQIVND (reference sequence). The V end lost 3 bases, the J end lost 0 bases, and 11 bases lay between the germline ends. The CDR3 is 15 residues long. The CDR3, as DNA: TGTGCCAGTAGTATTGACAGTGACATGAACACTGAAGCTTTCTTT. Protein: CASSIDSDMNTEAFF.

Details on this clonotype: Compared with germline, one end of the junction differs, possibly owing to a read error. The chain combines TRBV7-2 with TRBJ1-2; TRBD1 matches 8 bases. This CDR3 contains 13 residues. Per germline, CDR1 SGHTA and CDR2 FQGNSA. CDR3 in amino acids: CARSSTGAYGYTF. The CDR3 nucleotides are TGTGCCAGAAGCTCGACAGGGGCCTACGGCTACACCTTC.

This clonotype was seen only a few times. The gene calls are TRBV6-1 and TRBJ2-1; 8 nucleotides match TRBD2. Germline V CDR1 and CDR2: MNHNS, SASEGT. V dropped 5 bases and J dropped 9; count of bases not matched to a gene: 18. This CDR3 is built from 17 residues. CDR3 region: CASSSRSVSGGPGEQFF. In nucleotides, the CDR3 is TGTGCCAGCAGTTCCCGAAGCGTATCGGGAGGGCCGGGTGAGCAGTTCTTC.

The V gene is TRBV7-9, the J gene TRBJ2-3; D call uncertain. The CDR3 loop spans 15 amino acids. The V gene lost 6 bases and the J gene lost 3 bases, with 16 bases spanning the gap. CDR1 and CDR2 (germline): SEHNR, FQNEAQ (reference sequence). The CDR3 nucleotides are TGTGCCAGCAGTACGAATGGACGGCCAACAGATACGCAGTATTTT. Encoded protein: CASSTNGRPTDTQYF.